This TCR beta chain emerged from a study of blood T cells in healthy people across ages. Study-level findings and limits: Diversity was higher, and naive CD4+ cells more numerous, in long-lived donors than in aged donors.

With respect to this clonotype: Its antigen remains unidentified.

It was with a sample-barcoded 5' primer and a J-beta primer mix that a second PCR of about 7 to 12 cycles was run. One entry per CDR3 protein results from TCRdb running MiXCR on the 5' RACE reads. Among hundreds of thousands of distinct CDR3 sequences, roughly 60% were seen once, and the ten largest hold 28%. V shed 3 bases and J shed 5 bases, with 7 bases lying between them. The length of the CDR3 is 13 residues. Germline V gene data show CDR1 as SGHTA and CDR2 as FQGNSA. The source is a man in his thirties or forties in good health. The sequencing sample was made of blood. This rearrangement joins TRBV7-2 to TRBJ2-2; D is unresolved. The CDR3 sequence: CASSFVDTGELFF. The CDR3 nucleotides read TGTGCCAGCAGCTTCGTAGATACCGGGGAGCTGTTTTTT.